This paragraph covers one T cell receptor (beta chain) sequence. Its antigen is unknown. The data derive from a study of PD-1 blockade in classical Hodgkin lymphoma. Time point noted: newly diagnosed, previously untreated cHL patient sample. Untreated, newly diagnosed classical Hodgkin lymphoma PBMCs served for comparison. Assay: immunoSEQ multiplex PCR; the TCRdb copy retains only in-frame clones and omits some. In the table there are about 20,000 clones, approximately 92% of which are singletons. General study findings and limits: What drove the repertoire differences, possibly disease activity or prior therapy, has not been defined. Newly diagnosed patients were said to have less baseline TCR diversity than healthy donors did.

This clonotype originated in a human donor with classical Hodgkin lymphoma. The sample was peripheral blood mononuclear cells (PBMCs).

CDR3 loop: CASSPRGREEAQYF. The CDR3 DNA follows: TGTGCCAGCAGCCCCCGGGGGCGGGAGGAGGCGCAGTATTTT. The chain uses TRBV11-3 and TRBJ2-3; TRBD2 aligns across 8 bases. The CDR3 sequence is 14 residues long. CDR1 is SGHNT, CDR2 YENEEA, per germline. Losses at the gene ends were 5 bases for V and 10 bases for J; bases not matched to a gene: 11.